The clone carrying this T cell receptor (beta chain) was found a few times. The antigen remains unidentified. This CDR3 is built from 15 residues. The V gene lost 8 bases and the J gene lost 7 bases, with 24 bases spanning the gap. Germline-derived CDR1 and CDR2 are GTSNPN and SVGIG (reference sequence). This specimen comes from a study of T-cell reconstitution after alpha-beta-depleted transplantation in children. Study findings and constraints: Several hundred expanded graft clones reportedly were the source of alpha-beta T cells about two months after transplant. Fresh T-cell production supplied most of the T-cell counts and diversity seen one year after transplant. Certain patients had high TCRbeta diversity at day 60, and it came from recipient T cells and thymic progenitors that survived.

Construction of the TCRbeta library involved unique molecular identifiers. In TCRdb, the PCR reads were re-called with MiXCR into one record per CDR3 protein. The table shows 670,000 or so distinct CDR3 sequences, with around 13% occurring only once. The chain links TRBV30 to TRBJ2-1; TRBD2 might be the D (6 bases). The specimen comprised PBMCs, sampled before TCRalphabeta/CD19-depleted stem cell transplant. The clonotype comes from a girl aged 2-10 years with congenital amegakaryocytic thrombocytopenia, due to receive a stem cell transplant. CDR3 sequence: CALVRGYPGGNEQFF. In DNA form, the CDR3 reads TGTGCCCTAGTGAGGGGCTACCCCGGGGGAAATGAGCAGTTCTTC.